The T cell receptor (beta chain) under discussion was sequenced for a study of metastatic and nonmetastatic thyroid tumors. General study findings and limits: Across blood and tumor, TCR beta diversity in malignant thyroid tumors was reportedly significantly higher than in benign nodules.

TCRdb called clones again from the PCR reads with MiXCR. The table lists 25,000 to 40,000 clones, about 15% of them singletons, with 4.5% to 5.5% in the top ten. This clone was seen only a few times. As yet, its antigen is unknown. One end of the junction fails to match germline, which may point to a read error. The CDR3 has 15 residues. Germline CDR1 is MNHEY and CDR2 is SVGAGI. Each patient went into thyroid surgery without having received any treatment. Material for sequencing was blood. This chain links TRBV6-5 with TRBJ1-6; TRBD1 agrees at 10 bases. The receptor comes from a female donor with papillary thyroid cancer or a benign thyroid nodule (not recorded which). Some clones in this sample may be carry-over from other donors' samples. CDR3 residues: CVSSYGTGEHSPLHF. In DNA, the CDR3 is TGTGTCAGCAGCTACGGGACAGGGGAGCATTCACCCCTCCACTTT.